The next 26 T cell receptor beta chains were all read from a single sample in a study of blood T cell repertoires in COVID-19. Using immunoSEQ multiplex PCR, the repertoire was profiled, and TCRdb retains in-frame clones only, with some absent. Of about 200,000 clones in the sample, 80% were seen once. Sequenced: peripheral blood. The origin of the receptors is a woman in her seventies with acute or convalescent COVID-19.

This clone appeared once. This chain links TRBV5-6 with TRBJ2-3; D may be TRBD2 (6 bases). CDR3 size: 17 residues. The V end lost 4 bases, the J end lost 4 bases, and 22 bases lay between the germline ends. The V gene's germline CDR1 is SGHDT and CDR2 YYEEEE. The DNA of the CDR3 is TGTGCCAGCAGCGAATCGTCAAAGCGGGCCTGGGCAGATACGCAGTATTTT. Amino acid sequence: CASSESSKRAWADTQYF.

This chain connects TRBV27 to TRBJ1-1; TRBD1 might be the D (6 bases). The CDR3 contains 14 residues. CDR1 is MNHEY and CDR2 is SMNVEV in the germline V gene (reference sequence). Deletions cut 3 bases from V and 1 base from J, with 9 bases between. The CDR3 protein is CASSFGGQNTEAFF. Written as DNA, the CDR3 is TGTGCCAGCAGTTTTGGGGGACAGAACACTGAAGCTTTCTTT.

The chain carries TRBV11-2 and TRBJ1-3; D unclear. Germline CDR1 is SGHAT and CDR2 is FQNNGV. This CDR3 is 15 amino acids long. The V end was cut by 3 bases, the J end by 8 bases, with 17 bases between. CDR3 DNA: TGTGCCAGCAGCTTCCGGTTCGGAAACGGAGACACCATATATTTT. Its protein product is CASSFRFGNGDTIYF.

The CDR3 coding sequence is TGTGCCAGCAGTCGGAGCGGGATCTACGAGCAGTACTTC. Amino acid sequence: CASSRSGIYEQYF. This chain uses TRBV27 with TRBJ2-7; TRBD2 aligns across 7 bases. The CDR3 has 13 residues. V lost 5 bases to trimming and J lost 3 bases; unmatched junction nucleotides: 4. CDR1 is MNHEY, CDR2 SMNVEV, per germline (reference sequence).

The V and J genes are TRBV2 and TRBJ1-2; no clear D. The CDR3 is made up of 14 amino acids. V was cut by 4 bases and J by 0 bases, with 9 bases left in between. Germline lookup yields CDR1 SNHLY and CDR2 FYNNEI. The CDR3 spells CASSANRPNYGYTF. Written as DNA, the CDR3 is TGTGCCAGCAGTGCTAACAGACCTAACTATGGCTACACCTTC.

The chain employs TRBV19 and TRBJ2-7; 9 nucleotides line up with TRBD1. Per germline, CDR1 LNHDA and CDR2 SQIVND (reference sequence). With 3 bases clipped from V and 5 bases from J, the junction kept 8 bases outside the gene matches. This CDR3 has 15 amino acids. The CDR3, as DNA: TGTGCCAGTAGTATTAAAAAACAGGGGGCCAACGAGCAGTACTTC. Amino acid sequence: CASSIKKQGANEQYF.

The CDR3 DNA sequence: TGTGCCAGCAGCTTAACAGGATTGGAAGGGGAGACCCAGTACTTC. Translated: CASSLTGLEGETQYF. The chain carries TRBV11-2 and TRBJ2-5, with D tentatively TRBD1 (5 bases). The CDR3 length is 15 residues. Per germline, CDR1 SGHAT and CDR2 FQNNGV. V was shortened by 2 bases and J by 5 bases, with 15 bases between the two germline ends.

There are a few counts of this clone. This chain links TRBV10-1 with TRBJ2-1; the D is unclear. Germline V gene data show CDR1 as WNHNN and CDR2 as SYGVQD (reference sequence). The length of the CDR3 is 14 residues. Trimming pared 2 bases from V and 1 base from J, leaving 6 bases between. The CDR3 loop is CASSEGSSYNEQFF. CDR3 nucleotide sequence: TGCGCCAGCAGTGAGGGCAGTTCCTACAATGAGCAGTTCTTC.

The count of this clone is one. The chain carries TRBV6-6 and TRBJ2-7; 8 bases are shared with TRBD2. The CDR3 length is 15 residues. V trimming: 5 bases; J trimming: 2 bases; junction bases outside the gene matches: 8. Per germline, CDR1 MNHNY and CDR2 SVGAGI (reference sequence). The CDR3 spells CASSPSGSRAYEQYF. DNA of the CDR3: TGTGCCAGCAGTCCGAGCGGGAGCAGGGCCTACGAGCAGTACTTC.

This clone has just one count. The sample contains more than one DNA sequence encoding this CDR3. This chain links TRBV11-2 with TRBJ1-5; no clear D. In germline, CDR1 is SGHAT, CDR2 FQNNGV. This CDR3 comprises 12 residues. Trimming cost V 2 bases and J 7 bases, with 6 bases left between them. The CDR3 DNA reads TGTGCCAGCAGCTTATCCGGGCAGCCCCAGCATTTT. Protein sequence: CASSLSGQPQHF.

The chain combines TRBV7-2 with TRBJ1-1; TRBD1 aligns across 8 bases. With V trimmed by 4 bases and J by 6 bases, 7 bases remained unmatched. Germline V gives CDR1 SGHTA, CDR2 FQGNSA. The CDR3 is 14 residues long. The CDR3, as DNA: TGTGCCAGCAGCTCGCGACAGGGGCACGCTGAAGCTTTCTTT. Amino acids: CASSSRQGHAEAFF.

This chain links TRBV3-1 (or the pseudogene TRBV3-2) with TRBJ2-2, with D possibly being TRBD2 (6 bases). Between the trimmed V and J ends, which lost 3 bases and 13 bases, there was a span of 15 bases. This CDR3 has 13 residues. The germline V gene encodes CDR1 LGHDT and CDR2 YNNKEL (reference sequence). The CDR3 DNA follows: TGTGCCAGCAGCCAGGAGAAGTTGCGGGGGCTGTTTTTT. This gives the protein CASSQEKLRGLFF.

The chain links TRBV27 to TRBJ1-4; D is unresolved. Germline V gene lookup returns CDR1 MNHEY and CDR2 SMNVEV (reference sequence). Trimming took off 2 bases at V and 5 bases at J, with 9 bases between the two ends. The CDR3 extends over 14 amino acids. This CDR3 is CASSLPGKNEKLFF. CDR3 DNA sequence: TGTGCCAGCAGTTTACCGGGGAAAAATGAAAAACTGTTTTTT.

This chain uses TRBV11-2 with TRBJ1-1; D might be TRBD1 (6 bases). With 5 bases removed from V and 4 bases from J, the gap between germline ends came to 17 bases. The CDR3 spans 15 residues. The germline gives CDR1 SGHAT, CDR2 FQNNGV. In DNA, the CDR3 is TGTGCCAGCAGCGTAGGCGGGGGGCGTCGCACTGAAGCTTTCTTT. It specifies CASSVGGGRRTEAFF. Supplemented by reference TRBV11-2 and TRBJ1-1, the full variable domain reads EAGVAQSPRYKIIEKRQSVAFWCNPISGHATLYWYQQILGQGPKLLIQFQNNGVVDDSQLPKDRFSAERLKGVDSTLKIQPAKLEDSAVYLCASSVGGGRRTEAFFGQGTRLTVV.

The gene calls are TRBV21-1 and TRBJ2-1; the tabulated D call, TRBD2, remains unverified against the DNA. TRBV21-1 is deemed a pseudogene. The CDR3 runs 14 residues. In nucleotides, the CDR3 is TGTGCCAGCAGCATTAGCGGGAGTGGAGATGAGCAGTTCTTC. Its protein product is CASSISGSGDEQFF.

This clone showed up just a few times. The V and J genes are TRBV5-4 and TRBJ2-2, with 11 positions matching TRBD2. The CDR3 is made up of 16 amino acids. After removal of 5 bases from V and 5 bases from J, the junction contained 8 bases not matched to a gene. Germline values: CDR1 SGHNT, CDR2 YYREEE (reference sequence). The CDR3 is CASSPLAGGSTGELFF. In DNA, the CDR3 is TGTGCCAGCAGTCCGTTAGCGGGAGGGAGTACCGGGGAGCTGTTTTTT.

This chain joins TRBV10-3 and TRBJ2-2; 9 bases are a match to TRBD2. This CDR3 is 17 amino acids long. Losses at the gene ends were 3 bases for V and 6 bases for J; bases not matched to a gene: 11. The germline CDR1 and CDR2 sequences are ENHRY and SYGVKD. The CDR3 DNA reads as TGTGCCATCAGTGATTTATTAGGGACTAGCTCCCCCGGGGAGCTGTTTTTT. Amino acid sequence: CAISDLLGTSSPGELFF.

J is TRBJ2-7 and V is TRBV7-9; TRBD1 matches at 9 bases. The germline V gene has CDR1 SEHNR and CDR2 FQNEAQ (reference sequence). V shed 5 bases and J 5 bases; nucleotides not matched to a gene: 10. CDR3 length: 15 residues. CDR3 sequence: CASSPEQGAVDEQYF. The CDR3 nucleotides are TGTGCCAGCAGCCCAGAACAGGGGGCGGTTGACGAGCAGTACTTC.

The rearrangement joins TRBV4-2 to TRBJ2-2; D unclear. The CDR3 runs to 15 residues. Germline V gene lookup returns CDR1 LGHNA and CDR2 YNFKEQ. V lost 0 bases to trimming and J lost 6 bases, with 11 bases between them. The CDR3 bases are TGTGCCAGCAGCCAAGAGATGGTCGCGCCCGGGGAGCTGTTTTTT. Encoded protein: CASSQEMVAPGELFF.

The chain couples TRBV10-3 to TRBJ1-2, with D perhaps matching TRBD1 (6 bases). The length of the CDR3 is 13 residues. The germline CDR1 and CDR2 sequences are ENHRY and SYGVKD. V was trimmed by 9 bases and J by 2 bases, leaving 13 bases between them. CDR3 sequence (DNA): TGTGCCATTCGTGGGGGCACAAACTATGGCTACACCTTC. The encoded protein is CAIRGGTNYGYTF.

This clone was observed a handful of times. V and J are TRBV13 and TRBJ1-2; D possibly corresponds to TRBD1 (6 bases). Germline V lookup: CDR1 PRHDT, CDR2 FYEKMQ (reference sequence). Trimming took off 5 bases at V and 7 bases at J, with 17 bases between the two ends. The CDR3 extends over 14 amino acids. CDR3 region: CASSRLGGAGGYTF. CDR3 nucleotides: TGTGCCAGCAGCCGTCTGGGGGGGGCCGGTGGCTACACCTTC.

V usage is TRBV5-4 and J usage is TRBJ2-7; 8 positions agree with TRBD2. CDR3 length: 16 amino acids. Per the germline V gene, CDR1 is SGHNT and CDR2 is YYREEE (reference sequence). V lost 4 bases, J lost 2 bases, and 11 bases stayed unmatched. The CDR3 DNA sequence: TGTGCCAGCAGCCCCCTCCCGGCGGGAGGTACCTACGAGCAGTACTTC. As protein: CASSPLPAGGTYEQYF.

CDR3 residues: CAWGRGQTTNYGYTF. The CDR3 nucleotides read TGTGCCTGGGGAAGGGGACAGACAACTAACTATGGCTACACCTTC. The chain uses TRBV30 and TRBJ1-2; 7 bases agree with TRBD1. The CDR3 contains 15 residues. V trimming: 5 bases; J trimming: 0 bases; junction bases outside the gene matches: 9. Germline V lookup: CDR1 GTSNPN, CDR2 SVGIG (reference sequence).

V gene TRBV5-4 combines with J gene TRBJ2-4, with TRBD1 identical over 9 bases. Germline lookup yields CDR1 SGHNT and CDR2 YYREEE (reference sequence). The J segment lost 8 bases and the V segment lost 2 bases, leaving 2 bases of the junction unmatched. The CDR3 extends over 13 amino acids. CDR3 sequence reads: CASSFDRGDIQYF. The DNA for the CDR3 is TGTGCCAGCAGCTTCGACAGGGGGGACATTCAGTACTTC.

This clone was counted a few times. This chain joins TRBV3-1 (or the pseudogene TRBV3-2) and TRBJ2-2, with 13 bases matching TRBD2. The CDR3 runs 16 residues. Germline V gene data show CDR1 as LGHDT and CDR2 as YNNKEL (reference sequence). The ends lost 5 bases at V and 5 bases at J; junction bases unmatched: 5. The chain's CDR3 is CASSARTSGSTGELFF. CDR3 DNA: TGTGCCAGCAGCGCCCGGACTAGCGGGAGTACCGGGGAGCTGTTTTTT.

The chain recombines TRBV6-6 with TRBJ2-7; 8 bases line up with TRBD2. The V segment lost 4 bases and the J segment 2 bases; nucleotides outside the gene matches: 7. CDR1 and CDR2 (germline): MNHNY, SVGAGI (reference sequence). The CDR3 totals 15 residues. In DNA form, the CDR3 reads TGTGCCAGCAGTTTGAAGCGGGAGCCCACCTACGAGCAGTACTTC. Its protein is CASSLKREPTYEQYF.